Listed below are T cell receptor beta chains from one sample, sequenced in a study of identical twins. TCRdb re-analysed the 5' RACE reads in MiXCR, keeping a single row per CDR3 protein. Counted here are fewer than 450,000 distinct CDR3 sequences, 9% occurring once; the ten biggest clones make up 8% to 9.5%. The sample comprised naive T cells sorted from blood. The receptors come from a woman aged 45-59 years in good health. Both conserved end residues are part of each CDR3. The D gene is left open where the match is weak. Size values are once, few and many counts, or a class for expanded clones, and some rows have none.

clone size | J gene | D gene | V gene | CDR3 protein | CDR3 DNA
few | TRBJ1-5 | . | TRBV28 | CASGDGGNQPQHF | TGTGCCAGTGGGGACGGCGGCAATCAGCCCCAGCATTTT
. | TRBJ2-3 | TRBD1 | TRBV4-1 | CASSQGAGGPTDTQYF | TGCGCCAGCAGCCAAGGGGCAGGGGGTCCCACAGATACGCAGTATTTT
few | TRBJ2-3 | . | TRBV12-3/TRBV12-4 | CASRPQRDTQYF | TGTGCCAGCAGGCCACAGAGAGATACGCAGTATTTT
. | TRBJ2-4 | TRBD2 | TRBV5-1 | CASICRREQEDIQYF | TGCGCCAGCATCTGCCGGCGGGAGCAGGAGGACATTCAGTACTTC
. | TRBJ1-4 | . | TRBV18 | CASGREQNEKLFF | TGTGCCAGCGGGCGGGAGCAAAATGAAAAACTGTTTTTT
few | TRBJ2-1 | TRBD2 | TRBV7-9 | CASSHGLAARLDEQFF | TGTGCCAGCAGCCATGGACTAGCGGCGCGCCTTGATGAGCAGTTCTTC
. | TRBJ2-2 | . | TRBV28 | CASSLWTENTGELFF | TGTGCCAGCAGTTTATGGACAGAGAACACCGGGGAGCTGTTTTTT
. | TRBJ2-4 | . | TRBV18 | CASSLRGEEDIQYF | TGTGCCAGCTCACTCAGGGGAGAAGAGGACATTCAGTACTTC
many | TRBJ2-3 | . | TRBV27 | CASRRISTDTQYF | TGTGCCAGCCGTAGGATTTCAACGGATACGCAGTATTTT
few | TRBJ2-1 | . | TRBV27 | CASSFTYRHLSSYNEQFF | TGTGCCAGCAGTTTTACCTACCGACATCTAAGCTCCTACAATGAGCAGTTCTTC
many | TRBJ2-1 | TRBD2 | TRBV5-5 | CASSTRLAGGASYNEQFF | TGTGCCAGCAGCACCCGACTAGCGGGAGGAGCCTCCTACAATGAGCAGTTCTTC
few | TRBJ2-1 | TRBD2 | TRBV15 | CATQGGLAGANEQFF | TGTGCCACCCAGGGAGGGCTAGCGGGAGCCAATGAGCAGTTCTTC
. | TRBJ1-1 | . | TRBV12-3/TRBV12-4 | CASSSGIPSEDTEAFF | TGTGCCAGCAGTTCCGGGATCCCGAGTGAGGACACTGAAGCTTTCTTT
few | TRBJ2-4 | TRBD1 | TRBV12-3/TRBV12-4 | CASSLGDRVAKNIQYF | TGTGCCAGCAGTTTGGGCGACAGGGTAGCCAAAAACATTCAGTACTTC
few | TRBJ1-2 | . | TRBV2 | CASSVTEGYTF | TGTGCCAGCAGTGTGACCGAGGGCTACACCTTC
many | TRBJ2-1 | . | TRBV4-1 | CASSQEGGSSSYNEQFF | TGCGCCAGCAGCCAAGAAGGAGGATCGAGCTCCTACAATGAGCAGTTCTTC
many | TRBJ2-3 | TRBD1 | TRBV29-1 | CSVEVGDRELADTQYF | TGCAGCGTTGAAGTCGGGGACAGGGAGTTGGCAGATACGCAGTATTTT
few | TRBJ2-7 | TRBD1 | TRBV5-1 | CASSMQGQGVGEQYF | TGCGCCAGCAGCATGCAGGGACAGGGGGTCGGGGAGCAGTACTTC
many | TRBJ1-2 | TRBD1 | TRBV10-3 | CAISVVPGGFYGYTF | TGTGCCATCAGTGTCGTTCCAGGGGGCTTCTATGGCTACACCTTC
many | TRBJ1-4 | TRBD1 | TRBV4-1 | CASSQAGGSGEKLFF | TGCGCCAGCAGCCAAGCAGGGGGCTCGGGAGAAAAACTGTTTTTT
many | TRBJ2-1 | . | TRBV9 | CASSYESSYNEQFF | TGTGCCAGCAGCTACGAGAGCTCCTACAATGAGCAGTTCTTC
. | TRBJ2-1 | . | TRBV7-2 | CASSPDPSRSYNEQFF | TGTGCCAGCAGCCCAGACCCTAGTAGGTCCTACAATGAGCAGTTCTTC
few | TRBJ2-1 | TRBD1 | TRBV12-3/TRBV12-4 | CASTPGQGVINEQFF | TGTGCCAGCACCCCGGGACAGGGGGTCATCAATGAGCAGTTCTTC
many | TRBJ2-1 | TRBD2 | TRBV12-3/TRBV12-4 | CASSLRTSGYNEQFF | TGTGCCAGCAGCCTCCGGACTAGCGGATACAATGAGCAGTTCTTC
few | TRBJ2-1 | . | TRBV5-1 | CASSPSGTNTGHEQFF | TGCGCCAGCAGCCCCTCCGGGACCAACACTGGGCATGAGCAGTTCTTC
. | TRBJ1-4 | . | TRBV29-1 | CSVPGGVGKLFF | TGCAGCGTTCCCGGGGGCGTGGGAAAACTGTTTTTT
. | TRBJ1-1 | . | TRBV10-3 | CAIGQGEGEAFF | TGTGCCATCGGCCAGGGTGAGGGTGAAGCTTTCTTT
many | TRBJ2-3 | . | TRBV20-1 | CSAPTRLPDTQYF | TGCAGTGCTCCGACCCGTTTGCCAGATACGCAGTATTTT
few | TRBJ1-5 | . | TRBV6-6 | CASSVQGRNQPQHF | TGTGCCAGCAGTGTACAGGGACGCAATCAGCCCCAGCATTTT
few | TRBJ2-7 | TRBD2 | TRBV5-1 | CASSPGLAGGPRYF | TGCGCCAGCAGCCCGGGACTAGCGGGAGGCCCAAGGTACTTC
many | TRBJ1-1 | . | TRBV12-5 | CASGPTYTEAFF | TGTGCTAGTGGTCCGACATACACTGAAGCTTTCTTT
. | TRBJ2-5 | . | TRBV6-2/TRBV6-3 | CASSYGGLAMETQYF | TGTGCCAGCAGTTACGGGGGCCTAGCGATGGAGACCCAGTACTTC
few | TRBJ2-7 | TRBD2 | TRBV6-5 | CASSFPTPTSSGLYEQYF | TGTGCCAGCAGCTTTCCTACCCCAACATCTAGCGGCCTCTACGAGCAGTACTTC
. | TRBJ1-1 | . | TRBV7-2 | CASSATAMNTEAFF | TGTGCCAGCAGCGCGACAGCTATGAACACTGAAGCTTTCTTT
. | TRBJ1-2 | TRBD1 | TRBV5-1 | CASGPGQQNNYGYTF | TGCGCCAGCGGACCGGGACAGCAAAATAACTATGGCTACACCTTC
. | TRBJ2-1 | TRBD2 | TRBV12-3/TRBV12-4 | CASQLANEQFF | TGTGCCAGCCAACTAGCGAATGAGCAGTTCTTC
few | TRBJ2-1 | . | TRBV5-1 | CASSHKGGELYNEQFF | TGCGCCAGCAGCCATAAGGGCGGGGAGCTTTACAATGAGCAGTTCTTC
few | TRBJ2-2 | . | TRBV10-3 | CAISGLGRPNTGELFF | TGTGCCATCAGTGGTTTGGGCAGACCGAACACCGGGGAGCTGTTTTTT
. | TRBJ2-4 | TRBD1 | TRBV15 | CATSPYAAATGVVGNIQYF | TGTGCCACCAGCCCCTATGCCGCGGCCACAGGGGTTGTGGGAAACATTCAGTACTTC
few | TRBJ2-1 | . | TRBV4-1 | CASSQDSENEQFF | TGCGCCAGCAGCCAAGATAGCGAGAACGAGCAGTTCTTC
. | TRBJ1-5 | . | TRBV12-3/TRBV12-4 | CASSFGGMSNQPQHF | TGTGCCAGCAGTTTCGGAGGGATGAGCAATCAGCCCCAGCATTTT
many | TRBJ1-2 | . | TRBV24-1 | CATSDDTGWSGYTF | TGTGCCACCAGTGATGATACAGGGTGGTCTGGCTACACCTTC
. | TRBJ2-3 | TRBD2 | TRBV15 | CATSRTGTNTDTQYF | TGTGCCACCAGCAGAACCGGGACTAACACAGATACGCAGTATTTT
few | TRBJ2-5 | TRBD1 | TRBV5-5 | CASSRVQGAETQYF | TGTGCCAGCAGCCGGGTTCAGGGGGCGGAGACCCAGTACTTC
many | TRBJ2-3 | . | TRBV29-1 | CSVEESTDTQYF | TGCAGCGTTGAGGAGAGCACAGATACGCAGTATTTT
. | TRBJ1-1 | . | TRBV4-1 | CASSRNSEAFF | TGCGCCAGCAGCCGTAACTCCGAAGCTTTCTTT
. | TRBJ1-2 | . | TRBV24-1 | CATSDPRANYGYTF | TGTGCCACCAGTGACCCACGAGCTAACTATGGCTACACCTTC
. | TRBJ2-3 | . | TRBV5-1 | CASSSKGVSDTQYF | TGCGCCAGCAGCTCGAAGGGAGTATCAGATACGCAGTATTTT
. | TRBJ2-3 | . | TRBV15 | CATLDGSTDTQYF | TGTGCCACGCTAGACGGGAGCACAGATACGCAGTATTTT
few | TRBJ1-1 | . | TRBV29-1 | CSGDKGLNTEAFF | TGCAGCGGTGACAAGGGATTGAACACTGAAGCTTTCTTT
few | TRBJ2-2 | . | TRBV4-1 | CASSQGFRESANTGELFF | TGCGCCAGCAGCCAGGGGTTCCGGGAATCCGCGAACACCGGGGAGCTGTTTTTT
few | TRBJ1-4 | . | TRBV11-2 | CASSRGMEYEKLFF | TGTGCCAGCAGCCGGGGGATGGAGTACGAAAAACTGTTTTTT
. | TRBJ2-1 | . | TRBV7-8 | CASSHLAYNEQFF | TGTGCCAGCAGCCACTTAGCGTACAATGAGCAGTTCTTC
few | TRBJ2-5 | . | TRBV24-1 | CATLFPKETQYF | TGTGCCACCTTGTTCCCGAAAGAGACCCAGTACTTC
few | TRBJ2-3 | TRBD2 | TRBV11-2 | CASSRSGRANTQYF | TGTGCCAGCAGCCGTAGCGGGAGGGCGAATACGCAGTATTTT
many | TRBJ1-3 | . | TRBV28 | CASSLSWTANTYSGNTIYF | TGTGCCAGCAGTTTATCCTGGACGGCTAATACTTACTCTGGAAACACCATATATTTT
many | TRBJ1-1 | . | TRBV12-3/TRBV12-4 | CASRPTGGRGTEAFF | TGTGCCAGCCGACCCACCGGGGGGCGAGGCACTGAAGCTTTCTTT